A single sample gave rise to the 32 T cell receptor beta chains below, sequenced in a study of T cell repertoires in cytomegalovirus infection. Via MiXCR, TCRdb re-called the reads, giving one row per CDR3 protein. The sample has fewer than 950,000 distinct CDR3 sequences; 30% to 35% are singletons. Their antigens remain unidentified. Sequenced material: cultured CD8+ T cells from PBMCs, taken from culture after CMV antigen stimulation. The receptors derive from a human donor in good health (CMV status not recorded). Some clones in this sample may be carry-over from other donors' samples.

This chain joins TRBV10-2 and TRBJ2-3; 15 bases map to TRBD2. Germline-derived CDR1 and CDR2 are WSHSY and SAAADI. This CDR3 comprises 19 residues. V trimming: 3 bases; J trimming: 0 bases; junction bases outside the gene matches: 7. The CDR3 here is CASSDPGLAGGKSTDTQYF. The CDR3 bases are TGCGCCAGCAGTGATCCTGGACTAGCGGGGGGGAAAAGCACAGATACGCAGTATTTT.

This clonotype was found a few times. The rearrangement uses TRBV6-5 and TRBJ2-3; 8 positions match TRBD2. This CDR3 region has 14 residues. Germline CDR1 is MNHEY and CDR2 is SVGAGI. V was pared by 7 bases and J by 2 bases, with 5 bases of the junction left unmatched. The CDR3 DNA reads as TGTGCCAGCACCAGCGGGGGCCACACAGATACGCAGTATTTT. Its translation is CASTSGGHTDTQYF.

This clonotype showed up just once. A much larger clone is a single base away; this may be a read error. J is TRBJ2-7 and V is TRBV7-9; 9 bases map to TRBD1. After removal of 5 bases from V and 3 bases from J, the junction contained 2 bases not matched to a gene. The CDR3 contains 13 residues. CDR1 and CDR2 (germline): SEHNR, FQNEAQ (reference sequence). The DNA for the CDR3 is TGTGCCAGCAGCCAGACAGGGGGCTACGAGCAGTACTTC. Its translation: CASSQTGGYEQYF.

The rearrangement links TRBV6-6 to TRBJ2-1; D might be TRBD1 (5 bases). From germline, CDR1 is MNHNY and CDR2 SVGAGI (reference sequence). V was shortened by 10 bases and J by 7 bases, with 17 bases between the two germline ends. The CDR3 runs 13 residues. CDR3 coding DNA: TGTGCCACCCCAGGGTTATGGGCAAATGAGCAGTTCTTC. This encodes CATPGLWANEQFF.

This clonotype was counted many times. V and J are TRBV12-3 or TRBV12-4 and TRBJ2-1; D may be TRBD2 (6 bases). Trimming removed 6 bases at V and 4 bases at J, with 16 bases between. CDR3 length equals 15 residues. The CDR3 protein is CASSRTPDYYNEQFF. The DNA for the CDR3 is TGTGCCAGCAGCCGGACACCGGACTATTACAATGAGCAGTTCTTC.

The chain couples TRBV20-1 to TRBJ1-1; D ambiguous. The CDR3 has 12 amino acids. With 5 bases removed from V and 1 base from J, the gap between germline ends came to 8 bases. From germline, CDR1 is DFQATT and CDR2 SNEGSKA (reference sequence). CDR3 sequence (DNA): TGCAGTGCTTTCAGGAGGAACACTGAAGCTTTCTTT. This sequence encodes CSAFRRNTEAFF.

This clonotype was counted a few times. The chain carries TRBV20-1 and TRBJ2-1; 16 positions match TRBD2. Trimming removed 6 bases from V and 0 bases from J; junction bases left unmatched: 5. This CDR3 spans 17 amino acids. Germline V gives CDR1 DFQATT, CDR2 SNEGSKA (reference sequence). CDR3 loop: CSARGTSGGASYNEQFF. DNA for the CDR3: TGCAGTGCCCGTGGGACTAGCGGGGGGGCCTCCTACAATGAGCAGTTCTTC.

This clonotype was counted between two and nine times. The chain has TRBV6-5 and TRBJ1-1, with D unresolved. The CDR3 runs to 14 residues. The germline V and J ends were trimmed by 3 bases and 1 base, with 9 bases remaining between them. Germline V gives CDR1 MNHEY, CDR2 SVGAGI. The CDR3 sequence is CASSYGQANTEAFF. The CDR3 bases are TGTGCCAGCAGTTATGGGCAGGCGAACACTGAAGCTTTCTTT.

This clonotype is deemed large. The V and J genes are TRBV4-1 and TRBJ1-1, with TRBD1 matching over 7 bases. Germline CDR1 MGHRA, CDR2 YSYEKL. CDR3 length: 11 residues. With 2 bases clipped from V and 10 bases from J, the junction kept 1 base outside the gene matches. CDR3 nucleotides: TGCGCCAGCAGCCAAAGGGGGCTAGCTTTCTTT. Amino acid sequence: CASSQRGLAFF.

This chain connects TRBV12-5 to TRBJ2-1; a possible D gene is TRBD2 (7 bases). Germline V gene lookup returns CDR1 LGHNT and CDR2 FRNRAP. This CDR3 contains 15 residues. V dropped 1 base and J dropped 4 bases, with 11 bases sitting between them. The CDR3 loop reads CASGLDEGGYNEQFF. CDR3 DNA sequence: TGTGCTAGTGGTTTGGACGAGGGGGGGTACAATGAGCAGTTCTTC. Using reference TRBV12-5 and TRBJ2-1 for the parts outside the CDR3, the full variable domain is DARVTQTPRHKVTEMGQEVTMRCQPILGHNTVFWYRQTMMQGLELLAYFRNRAPLDDSGMPKDRFSAEMPDATLATLKIQPSEPRDSAVYFCASGLDEGGYNEQFFGPGTRLTVL.

This clonotype was seen only a few times. The V gene is TRBV4-1, the J gene TRBJ2-4; a weak D match, TRBD1 (6 bases). The CDR3 has 17 residues. Trimming took off 0 bases at V and 4 bases at J, with 16 bases between the two ends. The germline V gene has CDR1 MGHRA and CDR2 YSYEKL. The CDR3: CASSQEDGSGEKNIQYF. CDR3 sequence (DNA): TGCGCCAGCAGCCAAGAGGACGGATCAGGGGAAAAAAACATTCAGTACTTC.

The table lists this clonotype with a few counts. This sequence joins TRBV11-1 and TRBJ2-5, with 12 bases lining up with TRBD2. CDR1 and CDR2 from the germline V gene are SGHAT and FQDESV (reference sequence). CDR3 length: 18 residues. Losses at the gene ends were 0 bases for V and 5 bases for J; bases not matched to a gene: 10. CDR3 loop: CASSLAPLAGGFEETQYF. CDR3 DNA sequence: TGTGCCAGCAGCTTAGCCCCCCTAGCGGGGGGGTTTGAGGAGACCCAGTACTTC.

This clonotype was seen a handful of times. V is TRBV28 and J is TRBJ1-5; D remains ambiguous. The CDR3 totals 13 residues. With 5 bases removed from V and 6 bases from J, the gap between germline ends came to 11 bases. Germline V gene data show CDR1 as MDHEN and CDR2 as SYDVKM. DNA of the CDR3: TGTGCCAGCAGTCCCCCCGGACTTCAGCCCCAGCATTTT. Translating it yields CASSPPGLQPQHF.

This sequence joins TRBV7-9 and TRBJ1-2; D is undetermined. CDR3 length equals 15 residues. Trimming removed 3 bases from V and 0 bases from J, with 11 bases in between. Germline V gene sequence: CDR1 SEHNR, CDR2 FQNEAQ (reference sequence). The CDR3 loop is CASSFFDDTNYGYTF. Here the CDR3 DNA reads TGTGCCAGCAGCTTCTTTGATGATACTAACTATGGCTACACCTTC.

V and J are TRBV14 and TRBJ1-1; D not resolved. There are 14 residues in the CDR3. V lost 1 base and J lost 3, with 9 bases in between. The germline V gene has CDR1 SGHDN and CDR2 FVKESK. The CDR3 DNA follows: TGTGCCAGCAGCCAAGTGGGCGCGGACACTGAAGCTTTCTTT. Its translation: CASSQVGADTEAFF. Drawing the rest from reference TRBV14 and TRBJ1-1, the complete variable domain is EAGVTQFPSHSVIEKGQTVTLRCDPISGHDNLYWYRRVMGKEIKFLLHFVKESKQDESGMPNNRFLAERTGGTYSTLKVQPAELEDSGVYFCASSQVGADTEAFFGQGTRLTVV.

This clonotype has a handful of counts. The chain links TRBV6-1 to TRBJ2-5, with a weak D call TRBD2 (6 bases). With 6 bases removed from V and 1 base from J, the gap between germline ends came to 12 bases. The CDR3 runs 14 residues. Per the germline V gene, CDR1 is MNHNS and CDR2 is SASEGT. The CDR3 region has the DNA TGTGCCAGCAGGTCCTTCGGGGGCCAAGAGACCCAGTACTTC. Its protein is CASRSFGGQETQYF.

The table lists this clonotype with many counts. The V call is TRBV7-2, the J call TRBJ2-2; weak D call: TRBD2 (5 bases). Germline lookup yields CDR1 SGHTA and CDR2 FQGNSA. This CDR3 has 14 amino acids. Between the trimmed V and J ends, which lost 5 bases and 3 bases, there was a span of 10 bases. The CDR3 nucleotides are TGTGCCAGCAGCGCGGGTCTCTACACCGGGGAGCTGTTTTTT. Its translation: CASSAGLYTGELFF.

Comments on this clonotype: The junction does not match germline at one end; this may be a read error. The chain has TRBV27 and TRBJ1-2, with a tentative D call TRBD1 (5 bases). The CDR3 has 14 residues. The germline V gene encodes CDR1 MNHEY and CDR2 SMNVEV (reference sequence). This CDR3 reads CVSSFGGTHYGYTF. CDR3 DNA sequence: TGTGTCAGCTCCTTTGGAGGGACGCACTATGGCTACACCTTC.

This chain links TRBV5-1 with TRBJ2-1; D might be TRBD2 (7 bases). There are 16 residues in the CDR3. Germline CDR1 and CDR2: SGHRS and YFSETQ. V was shortened by 0 bases and J by 9 bases, with 19 bases between the two germline ends. The CDR3 protein is CASSLEGGGPLREQFF. The DNA of the CDR3 is TGCGCCAGCAGCTTGGAAGGGGGGGGGCCGTTACGTGAGCAGTTCTTC.

On this clonotype: A much bigger clone sits one base away, suggesting this may be a read error. This rearrangement joins TRBV7-2 to TRBJ2-2, with D possibly being TRBD1 (5 bases). The CDR3 contains 17 residues. CDR1 and CDR2 from the germline V gene are SGHTA and FQGNSA. V was trimmed by 0 bases and J by 2 bases, leaving 13 bases between them. The CDR3 DNA sequence: TGTGCCAGCAGCTTAGCCCAGGACATCTCAAACACCGGGGAGCTGTTTTTT. It specifies CASSLAQDISNTGELFF. Based on the CDR3 plus reference TRBV7-2 and TRBJ2-2, the full variable domain is GAGVSQSPSNKVTEKGKDVELRCDPISGHTALYWYRQSLGQGLEFLIYFQGNSAPDKSGLPSDRFSAERTGGSVSTLTIQRTQQEDSAVYLCASSLAQDISNTGELFFGEGSRLTVL.

The genes are TRBV6-8 and TRBJ1-2, with a weak D call TRBD1 (5 bases). CDR3 length: 13 amino acids. The ends were cut back, 7 bases at V and 4 bases at J, with 13 bases in the middle. Looked up from germline, CDR1 is MNHGY and CDR2 is SAAAGT. In DNA, the CDR3 is TGTGCCAGCACCGAGGGACGGCTCTATGGCTACACCTTC. Protein product: CASTEGRLYGYTF.

This sequence joins TRBV7-6 and TRBJ1-5; D might be TRBD1 (5 bases). Germline V gene data show CDR1 as SGHVS and CDR2 as FNYEAQ. V lost 5 bases and J lost 3, with 11 bases in between. This CDR3 has 14 amino acids. The CDR3 sequence: CASSGGGVNQPQHF. CDR3 coding DNA: TGTGCCAGCAGCGGGGGGGGGGTCAATCAGCCCCAGCATTTT.

This clonotype was observed a few times. The J gene is TRBJ2-5, the V gene TRBV7-6; 7 bases match TRBD1. The J segment lost 4 bases and the V segment lost 3 bases, leaving 11 bases of the junction unmatched. This CDR3 has 16 residues. Germline CDR1 SGHVS, CDR2 FNYEAQ. This chain's CDR3 is CASSFVIGAGGETQYF. The CDR3 bases are TGTGCCAGCAGCTTCGTAATTGGTGCAGGGGGAGAGACCCAGTACTTC.

This clonotype was picked up one time. This may stem from a read error, because a much larger clone lies one nucleotide away. J is TRBJ1-5 and V is TRBV7-8; 9 bases line up with TRBD1. The CDR3 has 15 amino acids. Germline lookup yields CDR1 SGHVS and CDR2 FQNEAQ. This CDR3 is CASSGAGQGFQPQRF. The CDR3 nucleotides read TGTGCCAGCAGCGGTGCGGGACAGGGTTTTCAGCCCCAGCGTTTT.

This clonotype came up many times. V usage is TRBV7-8 and J usage is TRBJ1-5; 7 bases agree with TRBD1. The CDR3 has 16 residues. V shed 2 bases and J 6 bases; nucleotides not matched to a gene: 10. Germline V gene data show CDR1 as SGHVS and CDR2 as FQNEAQ. The CDR3 DNA is TGTGCCAGCAGCTTAACTCCAGGGGGTTCGGGTCAGCCCCAGCATTTT. Its translation: CASSLTPGGSGQPQHF.

The chain carries TRBV19 and TRBJ2-1; 7 bases fit TRBD2. The V gene's germline CDR1 is LNHDA and CDR2 SQIVND (reference sequence). J gave up 5 bases and V 1 base, and 8 bases lay outside the gene matches. The CDR3 is made up of 16 amino acids. Written as DNA, the CDR3 is TGTGCCAGTAGTATAGTGTGGCAGGGAGGGGACAATGAGCAGTTCTTC. It encodes CASSIVWQGGDNEQFF.

A few counts support this clonotype. The rearrangement uses TRBV27 and TRBJ1-6; D unclear. V was cut by 0 bases and J by 4 bases, with 7 bases left in between. The CDR3 totals 15 residues. Germline V gene lookup returns CDR1 MNHEY and CDR2 SMNVEV (reference sequence). CDR3 nucleotide sequence: TGTGCCAGCAGTTTATCGTGGGATTATAATTCACCCCTCCACTTT. Its translation is CASSLSWDYNSPLHF.

This sequence joins TRBV5-5 and TRBJ2-1; 8 bases align to TRBD1. V lost 0 bases to trimming and J lost 5 bases; unmatched junction nucleotides: 4. CDR1 and CDR2 (germline): SGHKS, YYEKEE (reference sequence). There are 15 residues in the CDR3. CDR3 bases: TGTGCCAGCAGCTTGGTTGGACAGGGTAACAATGAGCAGTTCTTC. Its translation: CASSLVGQGNNEQFF. The full variable domain, completed using reference TRBV5-5 and TRBJ2-1, is DAGVTQSPTHLIKTRGQQVTLRCSPISGHKSVSWYQQVLGQGPQFIFQYYEKEERGRGNFPDRFSARQFPNYSSELNVNALLLGDSALYLCASSLVGQGNNEQFFGPGTRLTVL.

The chain employs TRBV6-6 and TRBJ1-2; 8 nucleotides match TRBD1. The CDR3 is made up of 14 amino acids. After removal of 2 bases from V and 4 bases from J, the junction contained 3 bases not matched to a gene. The V gene's germline CDR1 is MNHNY and CDR2 SVGAGI (reference sequence). The CDR3 spells CASSYDTGGYGYTF. The CDR3 coding sequence is TGTGCCAGCAGTTACGACACAGGGGGCTATGGCTACACCTTC.

This clonotype occurred many times. The CDR3 is CASSTGTSGAGELFF. CDR3 bases: TGTGCCAGCAGTACCGGGACTAGCGGGGCCGGGGAGCTGTTTTTT. The V and J genes are TRBV27 and TRBJ2-2, with 13 bases lining up with TRBD2. The CDR3 extends over 15 amino acids. V trimming: 5 bases; J trimming: 6 bases; junction bases outside the gene matches: 3. Per the germline V gene, CDR1 is MNHEY and CDR2 is SMNVEV (reference sequence).

This clonotype showed up many times. The V and J genes are TRBV7-2 and TRBJ1-2; tentative D call: TRBD1 (5 bases). The length of the CDR3 is 15 residues. Between the trimmed V and J ends, which lost 5 bases and 2 bases, there was a span of 15 bases. Germline values: CDR1 SGHTA, CDR2 FQGNSA. Here the CDR3 reads CASSVYGQGNYGYTF. CDR3 bases: TGTGCCAGCAGCGTATATGGGCAGGGCAACTATGGCTACACCTTC.

The chain uses TRBV12-3 or TRBV12-4 and TRBJ2-2, with D perhaps being TRBD1 or TRBD2 (5 bases each). The CDR3 totals 14 residues. Between the trimmed V and J ends, which lost 3 bases and 6 bases, there was a span of 11 bases. The CDR3 spells CASSLSGAAGELFF. CDR3 DNA sequence: TGTGCCAGCAGTTTGTCCGGGGCCGCCGGGGAGCTGTTTTTT.